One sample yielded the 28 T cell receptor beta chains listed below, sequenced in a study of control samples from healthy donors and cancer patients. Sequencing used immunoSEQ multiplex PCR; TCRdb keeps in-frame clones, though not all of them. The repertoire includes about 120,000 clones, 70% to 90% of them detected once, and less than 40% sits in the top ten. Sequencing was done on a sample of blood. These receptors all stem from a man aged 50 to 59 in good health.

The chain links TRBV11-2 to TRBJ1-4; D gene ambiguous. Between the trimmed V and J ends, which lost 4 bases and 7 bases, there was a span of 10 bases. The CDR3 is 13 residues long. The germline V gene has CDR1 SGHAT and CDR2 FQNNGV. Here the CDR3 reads CASSSSPGEKLFF. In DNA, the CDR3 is TGTGCCAGCAGCTCGTCGCCCGGTGAAAAACTGTTTTTT.

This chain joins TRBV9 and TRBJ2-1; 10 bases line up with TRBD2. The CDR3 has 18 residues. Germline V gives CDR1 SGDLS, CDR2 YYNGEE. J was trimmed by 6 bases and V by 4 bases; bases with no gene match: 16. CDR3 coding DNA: TGTGCCAGCAGCCCCTCCGAGCGGGGGGGCGGTAATGTCAATGAGCAGTTCTTC. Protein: CASSPSERGGGNVNEQFF. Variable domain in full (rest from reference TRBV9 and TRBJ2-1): DSGVTQTPKHLITATGQRVTLRCSPRSGDLSVYWYQQSLDQGLQFLIQYYNGEERAKGNILERFSAQQFPDLHSELNLSSLELGDSALYFCASSPSERGGGNVNEQFFGPGTRLTVL.

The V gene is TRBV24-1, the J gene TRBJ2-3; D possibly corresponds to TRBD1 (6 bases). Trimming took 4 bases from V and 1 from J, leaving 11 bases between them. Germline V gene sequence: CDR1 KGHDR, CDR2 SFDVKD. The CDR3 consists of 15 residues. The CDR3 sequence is CATSDRGGGTDTQYF. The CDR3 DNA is TGTGCCACCAGTGACAGGGGCGGAGGCACAGATACGCAGTATTTT.

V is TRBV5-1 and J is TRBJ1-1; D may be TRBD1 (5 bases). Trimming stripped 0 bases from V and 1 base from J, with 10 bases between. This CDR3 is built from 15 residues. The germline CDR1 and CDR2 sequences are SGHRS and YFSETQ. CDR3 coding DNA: TGCGCCAGCAGCTTGGAGGTAGGGGAGAACACTGAAGCTTTCTTT. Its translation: CASSLEVGENTEAFF.

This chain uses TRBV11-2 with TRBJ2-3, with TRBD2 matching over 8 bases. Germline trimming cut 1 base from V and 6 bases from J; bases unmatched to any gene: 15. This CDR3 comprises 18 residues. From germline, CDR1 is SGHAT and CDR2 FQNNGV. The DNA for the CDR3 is TGTGCCAGCAGCTTAGTTCCCGTAAACGGGGGGGCCGAGGATACGCAGTATTTT. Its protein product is CASSLVPVNGGAEDTQYF.

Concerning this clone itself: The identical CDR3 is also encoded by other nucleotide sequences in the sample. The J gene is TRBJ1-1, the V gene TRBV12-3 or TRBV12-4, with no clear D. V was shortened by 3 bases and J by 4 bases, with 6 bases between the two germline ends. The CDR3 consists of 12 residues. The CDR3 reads CASSFTGTEAFF. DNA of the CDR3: TGTGCCAGCAGTTTCACCGGCACTGAAGCTTTCTTT.

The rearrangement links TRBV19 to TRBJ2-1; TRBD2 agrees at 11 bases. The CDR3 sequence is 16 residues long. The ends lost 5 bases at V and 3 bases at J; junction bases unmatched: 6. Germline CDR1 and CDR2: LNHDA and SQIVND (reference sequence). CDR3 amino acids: CASSVSSGGFYNEQFF. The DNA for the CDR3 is TGTGCCAGTAGTGTGTCTAGCGGGGGGTTCTACAATGAGCAGTTCTTC.

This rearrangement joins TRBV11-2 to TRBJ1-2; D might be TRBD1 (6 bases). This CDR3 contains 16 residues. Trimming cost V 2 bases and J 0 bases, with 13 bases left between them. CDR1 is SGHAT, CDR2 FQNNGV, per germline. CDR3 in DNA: TGTGCCAGCAGCTTATCTACAGGGTTAGCTAACTATGGCTACACCTTC. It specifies CASSLSTGLANYGYTF.

The DNA of the CDR3 is TGTGCCAGCAGCTCACCTGACAGGGATGGCTACACCTTC. Amino acids: CASSSPDRDGYTF. The chain carries TRBV5-6 and TRBJ1-2; 7 bases are shared with TRBD1. With V trimmed by 3 bases and J by 6 bases, 5 bases remained unmatched. Germline V gene lookup returns CDR1 SGHDT and CDR2 YYEEEE. The CDR3 has 13 amino acids.

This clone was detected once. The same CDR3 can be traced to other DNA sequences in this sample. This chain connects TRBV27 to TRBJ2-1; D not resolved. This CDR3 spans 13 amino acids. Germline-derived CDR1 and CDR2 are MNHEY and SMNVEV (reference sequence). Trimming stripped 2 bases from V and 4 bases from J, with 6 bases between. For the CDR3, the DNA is TGTGCCAGCAGTTTAAGCTCTTACAATGAGCAGTTCTTC. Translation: CASSLSSYNEQFF.

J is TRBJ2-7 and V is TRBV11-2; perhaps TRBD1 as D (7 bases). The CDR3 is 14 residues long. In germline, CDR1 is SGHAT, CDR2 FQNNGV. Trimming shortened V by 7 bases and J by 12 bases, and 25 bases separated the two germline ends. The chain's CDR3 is CASTMTGRSTLAYF. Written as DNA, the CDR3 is TGTGCCAGCACCATGACAGGGAGGTCGACCTTGGCGTACTTC.

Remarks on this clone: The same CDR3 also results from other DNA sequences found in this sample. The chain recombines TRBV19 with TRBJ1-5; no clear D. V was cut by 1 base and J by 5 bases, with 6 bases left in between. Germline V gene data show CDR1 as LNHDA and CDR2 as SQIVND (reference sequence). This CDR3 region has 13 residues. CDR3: CASSIGVYQPQHF. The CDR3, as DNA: TGTGCCAGTAGTATAGGAGTGTATCAGCCCCAGCATTTT.

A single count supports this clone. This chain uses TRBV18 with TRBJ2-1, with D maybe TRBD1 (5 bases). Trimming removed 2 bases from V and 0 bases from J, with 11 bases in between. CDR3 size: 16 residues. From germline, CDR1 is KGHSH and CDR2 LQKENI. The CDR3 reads CASSPNWGSSYNEQFF. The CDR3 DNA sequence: TGTGCCAGCTCACCAAATTGGGGCAGCTCCTACAATGAGCAGTTCTTC.

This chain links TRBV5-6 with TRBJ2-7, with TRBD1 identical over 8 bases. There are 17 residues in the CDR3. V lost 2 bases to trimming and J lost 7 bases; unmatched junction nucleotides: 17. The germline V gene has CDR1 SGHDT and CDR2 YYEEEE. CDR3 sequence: CASSFGPVAGGLNEQYF. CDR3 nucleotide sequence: TGTGCCAGCAGCTTTGGCCCCGTGGCAGGGGGCTTGAATGAGCAGTACTTC.

Written as DNA, the CDR3 is TGTGCCAGCAGCCCAGTTACTAGCGGGGAACGCACAGATACGCAGTATTTT. Protein: CASSPVTSGERTDTQYF. V and J are TRBV7-9 and TRBJ2-3; 10 bases match TRBD2. Germline CDR1 is SEHNR and CDR2 is FQNEAQ (reference sequence). The CDR3 has 17 residues. V was clipped by 5 bases and J by 1 base; unmatched bases: 9.

In nucleotides, the CDR3 is TGTGCCAGCAGCCTCGTCGGGAGCTCTTACAATGAGCAGTTCTTC. Encoded protein: CASSLVGSSYNEQFF. The chain combines TRBV7-9 with TRBJ2-1; tentatively, D is TRBD2 (6 bases). The CDR3 has 15 residues. The V gene lost 5 bases and the J gene lost 4 bases, with 15 bases spanning the gap. Germline V gives CDR1 SEHNR, CDR2 FQNEAQ (reference sequence).

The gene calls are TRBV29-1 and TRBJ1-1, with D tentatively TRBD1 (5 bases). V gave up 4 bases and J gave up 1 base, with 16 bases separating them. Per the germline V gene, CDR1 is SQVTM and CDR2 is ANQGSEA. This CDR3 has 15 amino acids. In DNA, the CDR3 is TGCAGCGTTGGTAGACCGGGACGGAAGAACACTGAAGCTTTCTTT. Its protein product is CSVGRPGRKNTEAFF. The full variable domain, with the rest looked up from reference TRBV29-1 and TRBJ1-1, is SAVISQKPSRDICQRGTSLTIQCQVDSQVTMMFWYRQQPGQSLTLIATANQGSEATYESGFVIDKFPISRPNLTFSTLTVSNMSPEDSSIYLCSVGRPGRKNTEAFFGQGTRLTVV.

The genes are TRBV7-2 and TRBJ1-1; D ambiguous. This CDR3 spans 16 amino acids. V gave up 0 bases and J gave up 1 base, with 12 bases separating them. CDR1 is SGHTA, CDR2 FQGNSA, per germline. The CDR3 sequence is CASSLAALAGNTEAFF. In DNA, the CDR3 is TGTGCCAGCAGCTTAGCGGCCCTGGCAGGGAACACTGAAGCTTTCTTT.

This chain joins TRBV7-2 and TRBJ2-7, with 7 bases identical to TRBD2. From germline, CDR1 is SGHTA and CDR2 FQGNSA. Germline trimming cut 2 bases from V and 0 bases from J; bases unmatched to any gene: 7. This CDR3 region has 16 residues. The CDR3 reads CASSLNRGDHSYEQYF. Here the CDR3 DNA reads TGTGCCAGCAGCTTAAATCGGGGGGACCACTCCTACGAGCAGTACTTC.

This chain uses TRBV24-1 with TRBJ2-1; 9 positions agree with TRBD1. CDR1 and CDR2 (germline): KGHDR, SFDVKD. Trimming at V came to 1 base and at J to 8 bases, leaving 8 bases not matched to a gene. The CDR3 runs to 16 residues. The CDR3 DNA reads TGTGCCACCAGTGATTTCTCCCGGACAGGGGTCGATGAGCAGTTCTTC. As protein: CATSDFSRTGVDEQFF.

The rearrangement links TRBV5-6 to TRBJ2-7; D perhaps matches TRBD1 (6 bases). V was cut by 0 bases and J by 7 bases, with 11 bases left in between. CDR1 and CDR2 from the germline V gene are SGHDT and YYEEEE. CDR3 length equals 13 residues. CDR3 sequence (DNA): TGTGCCAGCAGCTTGGGGACAGTCTTAGAGCAGTACTTC. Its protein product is CASSLGTVLEQYF.

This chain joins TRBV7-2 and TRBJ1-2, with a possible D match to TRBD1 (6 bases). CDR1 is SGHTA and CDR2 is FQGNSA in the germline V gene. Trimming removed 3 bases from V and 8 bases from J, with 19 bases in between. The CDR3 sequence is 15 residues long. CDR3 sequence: CASSFDRSMVGGYTF. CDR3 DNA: TGTGCCAGCAGCTTTGACAGGAGCATGGTGGGAGGCTACACCTTC.

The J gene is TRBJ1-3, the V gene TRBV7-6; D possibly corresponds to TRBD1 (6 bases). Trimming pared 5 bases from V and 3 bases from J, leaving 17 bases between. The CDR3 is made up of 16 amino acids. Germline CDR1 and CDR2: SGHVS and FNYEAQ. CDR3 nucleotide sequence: TGTGCCAGCAGCGTTTCCGGGACATCAGGTGGAAACACCATATATTTT. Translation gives CASSVSGTSGGNTIYF.

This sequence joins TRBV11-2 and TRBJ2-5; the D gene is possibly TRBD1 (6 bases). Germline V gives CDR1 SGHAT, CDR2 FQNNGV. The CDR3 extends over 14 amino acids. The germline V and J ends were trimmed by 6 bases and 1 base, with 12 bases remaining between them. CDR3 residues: CASRTTGFQETQYF. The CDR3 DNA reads TGTGCCAGCAGGACTACAGGGTTCCAAGAGACCCAGTACTTC.

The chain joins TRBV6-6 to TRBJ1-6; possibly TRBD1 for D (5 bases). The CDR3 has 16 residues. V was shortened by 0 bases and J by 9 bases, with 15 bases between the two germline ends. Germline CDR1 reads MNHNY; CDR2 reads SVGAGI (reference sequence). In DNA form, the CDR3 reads TGTGCCAGCAGTTACTCGGGGGGGGACGTTGGTTCACCCCTCCACTTT. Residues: CASSYSGGDVGSPLHF.

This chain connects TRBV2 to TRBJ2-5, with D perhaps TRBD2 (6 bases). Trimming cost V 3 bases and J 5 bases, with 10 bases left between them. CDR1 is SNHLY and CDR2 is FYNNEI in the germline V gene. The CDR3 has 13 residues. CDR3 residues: CASSERDRETQYF. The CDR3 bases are TGTGCCAGCAGTGAGCGGGATCGGGAGACCCAGTACTTC.

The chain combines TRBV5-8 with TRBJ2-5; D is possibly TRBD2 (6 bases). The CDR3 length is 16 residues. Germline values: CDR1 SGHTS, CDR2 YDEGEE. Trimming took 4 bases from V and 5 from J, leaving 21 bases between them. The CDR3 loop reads CASSPLVEGGRETQYF. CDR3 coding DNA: TGTGCCAGCAGCCCCCTCGTGGAGGGAGGCCGCGAGACCCAGTACTTC. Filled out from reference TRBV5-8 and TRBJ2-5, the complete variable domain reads EAGVTQSPTHLIKTRGQQATLRCSPISGHTSVYWYQQALGLGLQFLLWYDEGEERNRGNFPPRFSGRQFPNYSSELNVNALELEDSALYLCASSPLVEGGRETQYFGPGTRLLVL.

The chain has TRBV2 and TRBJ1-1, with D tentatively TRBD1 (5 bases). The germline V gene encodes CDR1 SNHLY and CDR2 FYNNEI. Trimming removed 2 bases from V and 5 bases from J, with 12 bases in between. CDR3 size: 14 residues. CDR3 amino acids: CASSEPGAETEAFF. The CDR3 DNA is TGTGCCAGCAGTGAACCCGGGGCGGAGACTGAAGCTTTCTTT. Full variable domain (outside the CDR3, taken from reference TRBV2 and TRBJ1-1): EPEVTQTPSHQVTQMGQEVILRCVPISNHLYFYWYRQILGQKVEFLVSFYNNEISEKSEIFDDQFSVERPDGSNFTLKIRSTKLEDSAMYFCASSEPGAETEAFFGQGTRLTVV.